The clone carrying this TCR beta chain was detected only a few times. No antigen is known for it. The sample originates from a study of T cells after yellow fever vaccination. The study's findings and limits: Contamination of FACS-sorted repertoires by abundant clonotypes from the bulk population could occur. Overall, a small share of clonotypes was seen in both CD4 and CD8 compartments. The booster saw the reappearance of most primary-vaccination clones (around 95% CD4, roughly 87% CD8).

This CDR3 spans 15 amino acids. Per the germline V gene, CDR1 is SGHTA and CDR2 is FQGNSA. With 6 bases clipped from V and 9 bases from J, the junction kept 14 bases outside the gene matches. By 5'RACE template switching, TCR cDNA was produced, with a universal primer site and UMIs added in the process. TCRdb redid the calling of the 5' RACE reads with MiXCR, one entry per CDR3 protein. The sample yields 500,000 to 650,000 distinct CDR3 sequences, more than 9% seen once. The rearrangement links TRBV7-2 to TRBJ1-5; the match to TRBD1 covers 7 bases. This specimen consisted of PBMCs, obtained on the day of the yellow fever booster vaccination. The receptor was isolated from a man aged 30-40 years who received the YFV17D yellow fever vaccine. CDR3 amino acids: CASRATGAQVGPQHF. Written as DNA, the CDR3 is TGTGCCAGCAGAGCAACAGGGGCCCAGGTTGGGCCCCAGCATTTT.